The T cell receptor beta chain under discussion was sequenced for a study of blood T cell repertoires in COVID-19. The table came from immunoSEQ multiplex PCR; TCRdb's copy has only in-frame clones and leaves some out. The profile shows some 130,000 clones, over 85% of them singletons. CDR3 size: 12 residues. V was shortened by 3 bases and J by 4 bases, with 6 bases between the two germline ends. Germline V CDR1 and CDR2: LGHDT, YNNKEL (reference sequence). The sequence was collected from a man aged 45 to 65 with active COVID-19. The chain is built from TRBV3-1 (or the pseudogene TRBV3-2) and TRBJ2-5; D not resolved. Sequencing was carried out using peripheral blood. CDR3 sequence reads: CASSQRGETQYF. For the CDR3, the DNA is TGTGCCAGCAGCCAGCGCGGAGAGACCCAGTACTTC.